The 7 T cell receptor delta chains reported below all come from one sample, sequenced in a study of γδ T cells in repeated Plasmodium falciparum infection. TCRdb reanalyzed the multiplex PCR reads using CATT. This table holds around 52,000 delta-chain clones, 1.7% found once. Vgamma9/Vdelta2+ and Vdelta2-negative gammadelta T cells were flow-sorted from PBMC for bulk sequencing. The sequencing input was gamma-delta T cells from blood. The receptors shown here come from a pool of human donors (malaria-infected and uninfected, not separated).

This clone was found a few times. A read error likely explains why the TCRdb protein, taken from a much larger clone, differs from this DNA's translation at residue 3; the protein shown is translated from the DNA. The rearrangement uses TRDV1 and TRDJ1; 10 bases agree with TRDD3. CDR1 and CDR2 from the germline V gene are TSWWSYY and QGS. The CDR3 has 20 residues. The CDR3 DNA is TGTGCTCCTGGGGGAGCCCATGGGTTGGGGGATACAAGAGGTGCCGATAAACTCATCTTT. This translates into CAPGGAHGLGDTRGADKLIF.

As regards this clone: It is likely a read error: a sequence one base away is far more abundant. The same CDR3 arises from other DNA sequences in this sample as well. The V and J genes are TRDV2 and TRDJ1; 13 bases match TRDD3. TCRdb lists no J gene, so it was determined here by aligning the DNA to germline. Trimming removed 4 bases from V and 2 bases from J; junction bases left unmatched: 21. The CDR3 sequence is 21 residues long. Germline CDR1 is GEAIGNYY and CDR2 is EKD. The CDR3 bases are TGTGCCTGTGATCAACGGGGGGCCACTGGGGGATACGGGTACTCTACCGATAAACTCATCTTT. Translating it yields CACDQRGATGGYGYSTDKLIF.

Ten or more counts support this clone. This DNA's translation differs at residue 9 from TCRdb's protein, which comes from a much larger clone; a read error is likely, and the protein shown is translated from the DNA. This chain links TRDV2 with TRDJ1, with 10 nucleotides matching TRDD3. The germline V gene has CDR1 GEAIGNYY and CDR2 EKD. The junction had 15 bases not matched to a gene; V was cut back by 0 bases and J by 0 bases. The CDR3 totals 20 residues. CDR3 in DNA: TGTGCCTGTGACACCGAAGACAGGTCGACTGGGGGATTGTACACCGATAAACTCATCTTT. It is translated as CACDTEDRSTGGLYTDKLIF.

This clone is medium-sized within its sample. The same CDR3 arises from other DNA sequences in this sample as well. The chain recombines TRDV2 with TRDJ1, with TRDD3 identical over 10 bases. Germline CDR1 and CDR2: GEAIGNYY and EKD. There are 17 residues in the CDR3. J lost 0 bases, V lost 2 bases, and 8 bases had no gene match. The CDR3 spells CACDRYWGIPYTDKLIF. As DNA, the CDR3 is TGTGCCTGTGACAGGTACTGGGGGATTCCGTACACCGATAAACTCATCTTT.

This clone was picked up a small number of times. This DNA's translation differs at residue 6 from TCRdb's protein, which comes from a much larger clone; a read error is likely, and the protein shown is translated from the DNA. The gene calls are TRDV2 and TRDJ1, with 13 bases lining up with TRDD3. CDR1 is GEAIGNYY and CDR2 is EKD in the germline V gene. V gave up 0 bases and J gave up 0 bases; unmatched junction bases: 21. CDR3 length: 23 residues. The CDR3 region has the DNA TGTGCCTGTGACACCGGGTTCTCCAAACTGGGGGATACGCGCCAAACGTACACCGATAAACTCATCTTT. This translates into CACDTGFSKLGDTRQTYTDKLIF.

This clone was observed at least ten times. Translating this DNA gives a protein that differs at residue 14 from the TCRdb one, which belongs to a much larger clone; a read error is likely, and the protein shown is this translation. This chain's CDR3 is CALGELGSSRTGGCVDTDKLIF. In nucleotides, the CDR3 is TGTGCTCTTGGGGAACTGGGATCAAGTCGTACTGGGGGATGCGTCGACACCGATAAACTCATCTTT. The chain links TRDV1 to TRDJ1, with 10 bases matching TRDD3. Here the J gene was assigned by germline matching of the DNA, as TCRdb has none. Germline trimming cut 0 bases from V and 0 bases from J; bases unmatched to any gene: 19. CDR1 and CDR2 (germline): TSWWSYY, QGS. This CDR3 is 22 amino acids long.

There are a few counts of this clone. A read error is likely here: a far larger clone is one base away. Other DNA sequences in this specimen translate into the identical CDR3. With the J gene uncalled, the V gene is TRDV3; the D segment call TRDD2 is taken from the table without a DNA check. Germline CDR1 is TVYSNPD and CDR2 is GDNSRS (reference sequence). CDR3 size: 20 residues. Written as DNA, the CDR3 is TGTGCCTTCCTACATCCTACTTGGCCAGTACTTCGTCGTTTCACCGATAAGCTCATCTTT. Its protein is CAFLHPTWPVLRRFTDKLIF.